Listed below are T cell receptor beta chains from one sample, sequenced in a study of control samples from healthy donors and cancer patients. Produced via immunoSEQ multiplex PCR; TCRdb's table is partial and in-frame only. The repertoire includes some 150,000 clones, under 95% of them detected once, and approximately 6.8% sits in the top ten. Specimen: blood. Receptors were obtained from a man aged 18 to 29 in good health. Each CDR3 is given with its conserved first and last residue. D genes are given only for firm matches. Clone size appears in some rows only: once, few, many, or a class for an expanded clone.

TRBJ1-5 NA NA 14 TRBV19 TGTGCCAGTAGTATAGGACAGCTAAATCAGCCCCAGCATTTT CASSIGQLNQPQHF
TRBJ2-1 TRBD1 NA 15 TRBV11-3 TGTGCCAGCAGCCCCGGGACAGAATTCTACAATGAGCAGTTCTTC CASSPGTEFYNEQFF
TRBJ2-3 NA NA 17 TRBV5-6 TGTGCCAGCAGCTTTGACGGGTTCGGACAGCCCCTAGATACGCAGTATTTT CASSFDGFGQPLDTQYF
TRBJ2-2 TRBD2 NA 19 TRBV4-1 TGCGCCAGCAGCCCATATATTGACCAGCGGGGTGGTTCCATCGGGGAGCTGTTTTTT CASSPYIDQRGGSIGELFF
TRBJ1-5 NA NA 12 TRBV10-2 TGCGCCAGCGCGGCAGGCAATCAGCCCCAGCATTTT CASAAGNQPQHF
TRBJ2-1 TRBD2 large 18 TRBV7-9 TGTGCCAGCAGCTGGACTAGCGGGGGGAAGGGCTCCTACAATGAGCAGTTCTTC CASSWTSGGKGSYNEQFF
TRBJ2-2 TRBD2 NA 15 TRBV6-5 TGTGCCAGCAGTAAGACTAGCGGGGGGCCCGGGGAGCTGTTTTTT CASSKTSGGPGELFF
TRBJ1-6 NA NA 12 TRBV7-2 TGTGCCAGCAGCTTATGGAATTCACCCCTCCACTTT CASSLWNSPLHF
TRBJ1-1 NA NA 13 TRBV19 TGTGCCAGTAGTTCACTTAGGGACACTGAAGCTTTCTTT CASSSLRDTEAFF
TRBJ1-1 TRBD1 NA 14 TRBV4-1 TGCGCCAGCAGCCCTCAGGGGGAGGGGTCCGAAGCTTTCTTT CASSPQGEGSEAFF
TRBJ2-7 NA NA 14 TRBV2 TGTGCCAGCAGTGAACAGGGATCTTCCTACGAGCAGTACTTC CASSEQGSSYEQYF